Below, 30 T cell receptor beta chains from the same sample are listed, as sequenced in a study of OX40 agonist ivuxolimab in advanced cancers. The data were produced by immunoSEQ multiplex PCR, yet TCRdb's version contains in-frame clones alone and is incomplete. Of roughly 59,000 clones detected, roughly 88% appear once; the ten largest clones hold more than 4.5%. This specimen consisted of CD4+ or CD8+ T cells sorted from blood, obtained in a trial of the OX40 agonist ivuxolimab. These receptors originate from an adult with an advanced solid tumor such as melanoma, head and neck, liver or kidney cancer.

This sequence joins TRBV5-6 and TRBJ2-2; D uncertain. CDR3 length: 14 residues. CDR1 and CDR2 (germline): SGHDT, YYEEEE. Trimming cost V 1 base and J 4 bases, with 8 bases left between them. CDR3 nucleotides: TGTGCCAGCAGCTTGACAGTCCTCACCGGGGAGCTGTTTTTT. Protein product: CASSLTVLTGELFF.

The chain joins TRBV5-1 to TRBJ2-2, with unresolved D. The CDR3 is made up of 14 amino acids. V lost 2 bases to trimming and J lost 5 bases, with 10 bases between them. Germline CDR1 reads SGHRS; CDR2 reads YFSETQ. The CDR3 region is CASSFAPKTGELFF. The DNA of the CDR3 is TGCGCCAGCAGCTTTGCTCCCAAGACCGGGGAGCTGTTTTTT. Supplemented by reference TRBV5-1 and TRBJ2-2, the full variable domain reads KAGVTQTPRYLIKTRGQQVTLSCSPISGHRSVSWYQQTPGQGLQFLFEYFSETQRNKGNFPGRFSGRQFSNSRSEMNVSTLELGDSALYLCASSFAPKTGELFFGEGSRLTVL.

The chain links TRBV5-1 to TRBJ1-4; D not resolved. V was shortened by 4 bases and J by 3 bases, with 22 bases between the two germline ends. The CDR3 is made up of 18 amino acids. The V gene's germline CDR1 is SGHRS and CDR2 YFSETQ. In DNA form, the CDR3 reads TGCGCCAGCAGCGGTCCCGGGTCCTCCCCACCGTCTAATGAAAAACTGTTTTTT. As protein: CASSGPGSSPPSNEKLFF.

This chain uses TRBV5-4 with TRBJ1-2, with a weak D call TRBD1 (6 bases). Trimming took 0 bases from V and 4 from J, leaving 10 bases between them. Per the germline V gene, CDR1 is SGHNT and CDR2 is YYREEE (reference sequence). This CDR3 is built from 14 residues. The CDR3 loop reads CASSLEQGGYGYTF. In nucleotides, the CDR3 is TGTGCCAGCAGCTTGGAACAGGGCGGCTATGGCTACACCTTC.

The V call is TRBV5-1, the J call TRBJ2-7; 8 bases fit TRBD1. The CDR3 runs 16 residues. V shed 5 bases, J shed 2 bases, and the junction held 12 bases outside the gene matches. Germline V gives CDR1 SGHRS, CDR2 YFSETQ. CDR3 nucleotide sequence: TGCGCCAGCAGTTCTGCACAGGGGGGTCCCCCCTACGAGCAGTACTTC. It codes for CASSSAQGGPPYEQYF.

J is TRBJ2-5 and V is TRBV5-4, with D hard to call. CDR3 length: 15 residues. V was trimmed by 0 bases and J by 7 bases, leaving 16 bases between them. The germline V gene has CDR1 SGHNT and CDR2 YYREEE (reference sequence). The CDR3 coding sequence is TGTGCCAGCAGCTTGGGAGGACCCAGCATAGGGACCCAGTACTTC. Its translation is CASSLGGPSIGTQYF.

V usage is TRBV7-2 and J usage is TRBJ2-1; TRBD1 might be the D (6 bases). Germline values: CDR1 SGHTA, CDR2 FQGNSA. The V and J ends lost 6 bases and 9 bases respectively, with 15 bases between them. The CDR3 totals 13 residues. The CDR3 DNA is TGTGCCAGCAGACAGACAGGAGCAAGTGAGCAGTTCTTC. It yields the protein CASRQTGASEQFF. Drawing the rest from reference TRBV7-2 and TRBJ2-1, the complete variable domain is GAGVSQSPSNKVTEKGKDVELRCDPISGHTALYWYRQSLGQGLEFLIYFQGNSAPDKSGLPSDRFSAERTGGSVSTLTIQRTQQEDSAVYLCASRQTGASEQFFGPGTRLTVL.

This sequence joins TRBV2 and TRBJ2-2; TRBD1 is a possible D gene (5 bases). Germline CDR1 reads SNHLY; CDR2 reads FYNNEI. This CDR3 comprises 15 residues. Trimming stripped 4 bases from V and 1 base from J, with 10 bases between. The CDR3, as DNA: TGTGCCAGCAGTGTCGGGCAGGGGAACACCGGGGAGCTGTTTTTT. It codes for CASSVGQGNTGELFF. Full variable domain (rest looked up from reference TRBV2 and TRBJ2-2): EPEVTQTPSHQVTQMGQEVILRCVPISNHLYFYWYRQILGQKVEFLVSFYNNEISEKSEIFDDQFSVERPDGSNFTLKIRSTKLEDSAMYFCASSVGQGNTGELFFGEGSRLTVL.

This chain joins TRBV19 and TRBJ2-7, with D uncertain. The CDR3 sequence is 14 residues long. The germline CDR1 and CDR2 sequences are LNHDA and SQIVND (reference sequence). Trimming left V 0 bases short and J 0 bases short, with 6 bases between. CDR3 in DNA: TGTGCCAGTAGTATAGAAACGGGCTCCTACGAGCAGTACTTC. This codes for CASSIETGSYEQYF.

The chain has TRBV2 and TRBJ2-5; TRBD2 agrees at 15 bases. The junction had 5 bases not matched to a gene; V was cut back by 5 bases and J by 1 base. The CDR3 is 17 amino acids. CDR1 is SNHLY and CDR2 is FYNNEI in the germline V gene. This CDR3 is CASSPLGLAGGQETQYF. The CDR3 bases are TGTGCCAGCAGTCCTTTGGGACTAGCGGGAGGCCAAGAGACCCAGTACTTC.

The chain joins TRBV2 to TRBJ2-1; TRBD2 matches at 13 bases. V was pared by 0 bases and J by 8 bases, with 7 bases of the junction left unmatched. The germline CDR1 and CDR2 sequences are SNHLY and FYNNEI. CDR3 size: 17 residues. This chain's CDR3 is CASSEARTSGSVDEQFF. For the CDR3, the DNA is TGTGCCAGCAGTGAAGCGAGGACTAGCGGGAGTGTCGATGAGCAGTTCTTC.

V gene TRBV7-6 combines with J gene TRBJ1-5; perhaps TRBD1 as D (6 bases). The CDR3 has 15 residues. Germline assignment: CDR1 SGHVS and CDR2 FNYEAQ. V lost 5 bases, J lost 6 bases, and 17 bases lay in between. CDR3 coding DNA: TGTGCCAGCAGCCCGGATACAGGGTTTGGTCAGCCCCAGCATTTT. Protein product: CASSPDTGFGQPQHF.

The CDR3 is CASSDPGIGVGAFF. In nucleotides, the CDR3 is TGTGCCAGCAGTGATCCAGGGATTGGGGTCGGGGCTTTCTTT. V and J are TRBV6-1 and TRBJ1-1; maybe TRBD1 (5 bases). Between the trimmed V and J ends, which lost 3 bases and 11 bases, there was a span of 19 bases. The CDR3 runs 14 residues. Germline CDR1 reads MNHNS; CDR2 reads SASEGT.

This clone has only one observation. The V and J genes are TRBV27 and TRBJ2-1, with 9 bases fitting TRBD2. The trim removed 6 bases at V and 10 bases at J, leaving 16 bases unmatched. CDR1 and CDR2 (germline): MNHEY, SMNVEV (reference sequence). The CDR3 contains 16 residues. The CDR3 loop is CASSQGGSGGYREQFF. As DNA, the CDR3 is TGTGCCAGCAGCCAAGGGGGTAGCGGGGGATACCGAGAGCAGTTCTTC.

This chain uses TRBV7-8 with TRBJ2-2; 9 positions match TRBD2. The CDR3 consists of 16 residues. Unmatched junction bases numbered 6, after V lost 3 bases and J lost 4 bases. CDR1 is SGHVS, CDR2 FQNEAQ, per germline. CDR3 sequence (DNA): TGTGCCAGCAGCTTCCTAGCGGGGCCGGGCACCGGGGAGCTGTTTTTT. Its translation: CASSFLAGPGTGELFF.

J is TRBJ1-2 and V is TRBV5-4; D unclear. V lost 3 bases and J lost 6, with 9 bases in between. CDR1 is SGHNT and CDR2 is YYREEE in the germline V gene (reference sequence). The CDR3 sequence is 12 residues long. The CDR3 here is CASSWVSDGYTF. Written as DNA, the CDR3 is TGTGCCAGCAGCTGGGTTTCGGATGGCTACACCTTC.

This chain connects TRBV11-2 to TRBJ1-4, with D hard to call. V lost 5 bases and J lost 3, with 7 bases in between. The CDR3 has 13 amino acids. From germline, CDR1 is SGHAT and CDR2 FQNNGV. This chain's CDR3 is CASSPRPNEKLFF. Here the CDR3 DNA reads TGTGCCAGCAGCCCGCGACCTAATGAAAAACTGTTTTTT.

CDR3 coding DNA: TGTGCCAGCTCACCGGGACAAAACACCGGGGAGCTGTTTTTT. Its translation: CASSPGQNTGELFF. The rearrangement uses TRBV18 and TRBJ2-2; tentative D call: TRBD1 (6 bases). The length of the CDR3 is 14 residues. Looked up from germline, CDR1 is KGHSH and CDR2 is LQKENI. Trimming left V 3 bases short and J 2 bases short, with 7 bases between.

The chain is built from TRBV11-2 and TRBJ1-4; D perhaps matches TRBD1 (5 bases). V was trimmed by 1 base and J by 5 bases, leaving 11 bases between them. This CDR3 contains 15 residues. CDR1 and CDR2 (germline): SGHAT, FQNNGV. The CDR3 DNA is TGTGCCAGCAGCTTAGTGGGGCAGACGAATGAAAAACTGTTTTTT. Translating it yields CASSLVGQTNEKLFF.

In its sample, this clone was seen a few times. J is TRBJ1-1 and V is TRBV6-1, with D uncertain. Trimming removed 5 bases at V and 1 base at J, with 11 bases between. Germline CDR1 is MNHNS and CDR2 is SASEGT. This CDR3 is built from 14 residues. DNA for the CDR3: TGTGCCAGCAGTTTCGGACCGTCGAACACTGAAGCTTTCTTT. Protein: CASSFGPSNTEAFF.

The chain couples TRBV6-1 to TRBJ2-3, with 7 bases that match TRBD2. There are 17 residues in the CDR3. Trimming at V came to 2 bases and at J to 4 bases, leaving 12 bases not matched to a gene. Germline assignment: CDR1 MNHNS and CDR2 SASEGT. CDR3 region: CASSERLSGAAPDTQYF. CDR3 nucleotide sequence: TGTGCCAGCAGTGAAAGGTTGAGCGGGGCGGCGCCAGATACGCAGTATTTT.

DNA of the CDR3: TGTGCCAGCAGTCAAACCGGGACAGGGGGTGAGCAGTTCTTC. Translating it yields CASSQTGTGGEQFF. This sequence joins TRBV11-3 and TRBJ2-1; 11 nucleotides agree with TRBD1. Germline V gives CDR1 SGHNT, CDR2 YENEEA. J gave up 9 bases and V 6 bases, and 7 bases lay outside the gene matches. CDR3 length equals 14 residues.

The chain has TRBV10-3 and TRBJ2-3; 8 bases agree with TRBD1. This CDR3 has 12 residues. Trimming took 11 bases from V and 6 from J; bases not matched to a gene: 7. Germline assignment: CDR1 ENHRY and CDR2 SYGVKD. The DNA for the CDR3 is TGTGCCTCACAGGGGGTAGGGGATACGCAGTATTTT. It codes for CASQGVGDTQYF.

The genes are TRBV19 and TRBJ1-4, with TRBD1 as a possible D gene (5 bases). CDR3 length: 17 amino acids. Trimming took 8 bases from V and 0 from J, leaving 19 bases between them. Germline assignment: CDR1 LNHDA and CDR2 SQIVND (reference sequence). The CDR3 coding sequence is TGTGCCAGTTCCCCAGGGTCCCGGTCTGCAACTAATGAAAAACTGTTTTTT. It codes for CASSPGSRSATNEKLFF.

This sequence joins TRBV28 and TRBJ2-1, with D possibly TRBD2 on 6 matching bases. The CDR3 is 16 residues long. Germline CDR1 and CDR2: MDHEN and SYDVKM. Trimming left V 2 bases short and J 3 bases short, with 14 bases between. CDR3 residues: CASSLVVADFYNEQFF. CDR3 in DNA: TGTGCCAGCAGTTTAGTGGTAGCGGATTTCTACAATGAGCAGTTCTTC.

V usage is TRBV19 and J usage is TRBJ2-5; 8 bases fit TRBD2. The germline V gene encodes CDR1 LNHDA and CDR2 SQIVND (reference sequence). The CDR3 is 14 amino acids. With V trimmed by 11 bases and J by 1 base, 9 bases remained unmatched. Written as DNA, the CDR3 is TGTGCCTCTCGGGAGCGGGGGCTCCAAGAGACCCAGTACTTC. Amino acids: CASRERGLQETQYF.

The rearrangement joins TRBV5-6 to TRBJ2-5; TRBD2 matches 8 bases. J lost 5 bases, V lost 3 bases, and 9 bases had no gene match. Germline V lookup: CDR1 SGHDT, CDR2 YYEEEE. The CDR3 length is 15 residues. The CDR3 sequence is CASSYGTRYRETQYF. The CDR3, as DNA: TGTGCCAGCAGCTACGGGACTAGATACCGGGAGACCCAGTACTTC.

The chain couples TRBV4-2 to TRBJ1-1; D ambiguous. Germline CDR1 reads LGHNA; CDR2 reads YNFKEQ. The V gene lost 0 bases and the J gene lost 2 bases, with 7 bases spanning the gap. The CDR3 is 14 residues long. For the CDR3, the DNA is TGTGCCAGCAGCCAAGATCCCCCAAACACTGAAGCTTTCTTT. This encodes CASSQDPPNTEAFF.

V and J are TRBV10-3 and TRBJ2-1, with D possibly TRBD2 on 6 matching bases. This CDR3 has 13 residues. Deletions cut 4 bases from V and 4 bases from J, with 8 bases between. Germline loops: CDR1 ENHRY, CDR2 SYGVKD. The CDR3 here is CAISVAGYNEQFF. In DNA form, the CDR3 reads TGTGCCATCAGTGTCGCGGGGTACAATGAGCAGTTCTTC.

The chain couples TRBV10-3 to TRBJ1-5; D might be TRBD1 (5 bases). V shed 10 bases and J shed 0 bases, with 10 bases lying between them. Per germline, CDR1 ENHRY and CDR2 SYGVKD. This CDR3 spans 13 amino acids. This CDR3 reads CATHGASNQPQHF. The CDR3 DNA sequence: TGTGCCACCCACGGGGCTAGCAATCAGCCCCAGCATTTT.